The clone carrying this TCR beta chain was found once. The data were obtained in a study of blood T cell repertoires in COVID-19. Study-wide context: Spain, Italy and the United States supplied samples that represented acute and convalescent COVID-19. Sample material is recorded as cDNA or gDNA derived from T cells, B-cell-depleted T cells, or PBMCs.

The CDR3 covers 15 residues. With 3 bases clipped from V and 5 bases from J, the junction kept 8 bases outside the gene matches. Germline CDR1 reads GTSNPN; CDR2 reads SVGIG (reference sequence). Original data processing: Amplification of reference gene primers was used by the study to estimate nucleated cell counts. Profiling relied on immunoSEQ multiplex PCR, and the TCRdb table lists in-frame clones only, not all of them. V and J calls and clone size come straight from that table; D and trimming were deduced from the DNA. The sample yields roughly 48,000 clones, approximately 83% seen once. The sequence derives from a man in his 70s with acute or convalescent COVID-19. Sequenced: peripheral blood. This chain links TRBV30 with TRBJ2-7; TRBD1 matches 12 bases. The CDR3 is CAWRNRDRGPHEQYF. For the CDR3, the DNA is TGTGCCTGGAGGAACCGGGACAGGGGGCCCCACGAGCAGTACTTC.